A single sample gave rise to the 11 T cell receptor beta chains below, sequenced in a study of cytomegalovirus exposure and HLA in healthy donors. A multiplex PCR was run with 60 Vbeta primers and 13 Jbeta primers. Profiled with immunoSEQ multiplex PCR; TCRdb holds only in-frame clones, not every one. The table includes roughly 80,000 clones, 60% to 80% detected once. Sequencing was carried out using PBMCs. The receptors here all came from a woman in her thirties or forties in good health and CMV-seronegative.

This clone was seen only a few times. The chain combines TRBV21-1 with TRBJ2-7; no check of the table's D call, TRBD2, against the DNA was made. TRBV21-1 is labeled a pseudogene. There are 15 residues in the CDR3. The CDR3 loop reads CASSKPGLAGDEQYF. The CDR3 DNA sequence: TGTGCCAGCAGCAAACCGGGACTAGCGGGAGACGAGCAGTACTTC.

This clone occurred once. The chain combines TRBV28 with TRBJ2-7; 13 positions agree with TRBD2. Germline V gene data show CDR1 as MDHEN and CDR2 as SYDVKM. Unmatched junction bases numbered 10, after V lost 4 bases and J lost 4 bases. The CDR3 covers 17 residues. CDR3 in amino acids: CASSYQLAGGPFYEQYF. As DNA, the CDR3 is TGTGCCAGCAGTTACCAACTAGCGGGAGGGCCATTTTACGAGCAGTACTTC.

The gene calls are TRBV6-6 and TRBJ1-2; 11 nucleotides align to TRBD1. The CDR3 totals 13 residues. CDR1 is MNHNY, CDR2 SVGAGI, per germline (reference sequence). The CDR3 reads CATDRGRSGGYTF. DNA of the CDR3: TGTGCGACGGACAGGGGGCGCAGTGGTGGCTACACCTTC.

About this clone itself: The junction departs from the called germline gene at one end, perhaps through a read error. The V and J genes are TRBV7-9 and TRBJ1-1, with 9 bases that match TRBD1. This CDR3 contains 17 residues. In germline, CDR1 is SEHNR, CDR2 FQNEAQ (reference sequence). This chain's CDR3 is CSSSLLGQGILNTEAFF. The CDR3 bases are TGTTCCAGCAGCTTACTCGGACAGGGGATCTTGAACACTGAAGCTTTCTTT.

The count of this clone is one. The limits of the CDR3 on the DNA are not certain, so only TCRdb's listed CDR3 is given. The chain uses TRBV12-2 and TRBJ2-3; TRBD1, the table's D call, lacks a check against the DNA. TRBV12-2 is tagged as a pseudogene. With termini counted, the CDR3 has 15 amino acids. CDR3 sequence reads: CASRDWGQGADTQYF.

The chain links TRBV7-9 to TRBJ2-7; TRBD2 agrees at 9 bases. The V gene's germline CDR1 is SEHNR and CDR2 FQNEAQ (reference sequence). This CDR3 is 14 amino acids long. After removal of 5 bases from V and 0 bases from J, the junction contained 2 bases not matched to a gene. As DNA, the CDR3 is TGTGCCAGCAGCGATAGCGGGAGCTCCTACGAGCAGTACTTC. Its translation: CASSDSGSSYEQYF.

This clone has only a few counts. The rearrangement uses TRBV4-3 and TRBJ2-5, with 14 nucleotides matching TRBD2. CDR3 size: 16 residues. Germline CDR1 and CDR2: LGHNA and YSLEER. With 4 bases clipped from V and 5 bases from J, the junction kept 6 bases outside the gene matches. The CDR3 is CASSPRLAGGPETQYF. The CDR3 bases are TGCGCCAGCAGCCCCAGACTAGCGGGAGGGCCTGAGACCCAGTACTTC.

The chain joins TRBV6-4 to TRBJ2-2, with TRBD1 matching 8 bases. The CDR3 has 15 amino acids. The germline V gene encodes CDR1 MRHNA and CDR2 SNTAGT. J was trimmed by 6 bases and V by 3 bases; bases with no gene match: 6. The CDR3 reads CASSEGQGGSGELFF. CDR3 nucleotides: TGTGCCAGCAGTGAAGGACAGGGAGGATCCGGGGAGCTGTTTTTT.

V gene TRBV5-4 combines with J gene TRBJ2-1, with TRBD1 matching over 8 bases. The V gene's germline CDR1 is SGHNT and CDR2 YYREEE (reference sequence). The CDR3 has 15 amino acids. With V trimmed by 3 bases and J by 2 bases, 4 bases remained unmatched. CDR3 sequence (DNA): TGTGCCAGCAGCTATAGGACAGGGACCTACAATGAGCAGTTCTTC. It encodes CASSYRTGTYNEQFF.

V gene TRBV11-2 combines with J gene TRBJ2-5, with TRBD2 matching 9 bases. The trim removed 2 bases at V and 1 base at J, leaving 5 bases unmatched. The CDR3 sequence is 16 residues long. The germline V gene has CDR1 SGHAT and CDR2 FQNNGV. CDR3 sequence reads: CASSLRGGRAQETQYF. DNA of the CDR3: TGTGCCAGCAGCTTACGGGGCGGGAGGGCCCAAGAGACCCAGTACTTC.

This clone was counted a single time. The genes are TRBV29-1 and TRBJ2-1; D unresolved. Trimming cost V 3 bases and J 4 bases, with 4 bases left between them. This CDR3 is built from 11 residues. The germline CDR1 and CDR2 sequences are SQVTM and ANQGSEA. The CDR3 DNA reads TGCAGCGTTGACCGTTACAATGAGCAGTTCTTC. It yields the protein CSVDRYNEQFF.